This TCR beta chain derives from a study of blood T cell repertoires in COVID-19. As for the study in general: Acute and convalescent COVID-19 samples came from the United States, Italy and Spain. The analysed material was cDNA or gDNA that came from T cells, B-cell-depleted T cells, or PBMCs.

Per the authors' pipeline: Researchers report that nucleated cell counts were estimated from reference gene primer amplification. The protocol was immunoSEQ multiplex PCR, while the TCRdb copy is restricted to in-frame clones and leaves out a portion. D and trimming were read from the DNA, whereas the V and J calls and clone size are those reported in that table. Here the sample spans 250,000 or so clones, 85% to 90% being singletons. Seattle patients were enrolled while actively infected and followed longitudinally. Trimming took 4 bases from V and 0 from J, leaving 9 bases between them. Germline V gene data show CDR1 as KGHDR and CDR2 as SFDVKD. The CDR3 runs to 15 residues.

This TCR came from a man aged 25 to 40 with COVID-19, enrolled during active disease. This chain uses TRBV24-1 with TRBJ2-1, with D maybe TRBD1 (6 bases). The material sequenced was peripheral blood. CDR3 nucleotides: TGTGCCACCAGTGACCCGGACAGCTCCTACAATGAGCAGTTCTTC. Its translation is CATSDPDSSYNEQFF.